This T cell receptor (beta chain) was identified during a study of blood T cells in healthy people across ages. Germline trimming cut 1 base from V and 8 bases from J; bases unmatched to any gene: 8. The CDR3 contains 15 residues. The donors, aged about 6 to 95, were healthy Caucasians from Russia. A second about 7 to 11 cycle PCR used barcoded and J-beta primers. TCRdb re-called the 5' RACE reads with MiXCR, one entry per CDR3 protein. Of about 1,400,000 distinct CDR3 sequences detected, approximately 40% appear once; the ten largest clones hold 7.9%. Material for sequencing was blood. This receptor was obtained from a woman aged 18 to 35 in good health. The genes are TRBV12-3 or TRBV12-4 and TRBJ2-1; TRBD2 agrees at 7 bases. CDR3 amino acids: CASSLVWGGFDEQFF. The CDR3 nucleotides read TGTGCCAGCAGTTTAGTTTGGGGGGGGTTCGATGAGCAGTTCTTC.